The 18 T cell receptor beta chains reported below all come from one sample, sequenced in a study of identical twins. TCRdb reprocessed the 5' RACE reads with MiXCR, giving one entry per CDR3 protein. The data show 1.5 million to 2 million distinct CDR3 sequences, 25% to 35% seen once. Sequencing was carried out using cord blood. All receptors come from a newborn girl in good health.

The DNA of the CDR3 is TGTGCCAGCAGCCCTAGAGGGGGGGGAAGGACCGGGGAGCTGTTTTTT. Its protein is CASSPRGGGRTGELFF. The V gene is TRBV11-1, the J gene TRBJ2-2; TRBD2 might be the D (7 bases). Germline V CDR1 and CDR2: SGHAT, FQDESV (reference sequence). Trimming took off 5 bases at V and 5 bases at J, with 18 bases between the two ends. This CDR3 is 16 amino acids long.

This clonotype was observed a handful of times. This chain uses TRBV4-2 with TRBJ1-3; no clear D gene. V was shortened by 3 bases and J by 1 base, with 4 bases between the two germline ends. Germline-derived CDR1 and CDR2 are LGHNA and YNFKEQ. This CDR3 has 13 amino acids. CDR3 nucleotides: TGTGCCAGCAGCCAGGAATCTGGAAACACCATATATTTT. It translates to CASSQESGNTIYF.

This clonotype was observed a handful of times. The chain is built from TRBV2 and TRBJ1-5; D gene uncertain. The CDR3 length is 15 residues. V lost 4 bases and J lost 9, with 19 bases in between. Germline CDR1 and CDR2: SNHLY and FYNNEI. The CDR3 DNA reads TGTGCCAGCAGTGCGGCGGGAAGGGTTCCGGGGCCCCAGCATTTT. Its protein is CASSAAGRVPGPQHF.

There are a few counts of this clonotype. The rearrangement joins TRBV6-5 to TRBJ2-7, with 7 bases aligning to TRBD2. Germline lookup yields CDR1 MNHEY and CDR2 SVGAGI. CDR3 length: 14 residues. J lost 1 base, V lost 7 bases, and 7 bases had no gene match. The CDR3 reads CASTRTGRSYEQYF. DNA for the CDR3: TGTGCCAGCACTAGAACCGGGAGGTCCTACGAGCAGTACTTC.

The sample holds a few counts of this clonotype. The chain couples TRBV10-2 to TRBJ2-7; TRBD1 agrees at 7 bases. The germline CDR1 and CDR2 sequences are WSHSY and SAAADI. CDR3 length: 15 amino acids. The V gene end was trimmed by 6 bases and the J gene end by 4 bases; junction bases not matched to a gene: 12. CDR3 region: CASSLQGGQTYEQYF. Here the CDR3 DNA reads TGCGCCAGCAGCCTGCAAGGGGGCCAAACGTACGAGCAGTACTTC.

This clonotype was counted at least ten times. The chain has TRBV9 and TRBJ2-5, with D possibly TRBD2 on 5 matching bases. V shed 3 bases and J shed 1 base, with 16 bases lying between them. Per germline, CDR1 SGDLS and CDR2 YYNGEE. The CDR3 is 16 amino acids. This chain's CDR3 is CASSAFGRGFQETQYF. The DNA for the CDR3 is TGTGCCAGCAGCGCTTTTGGTCGGGGTTTCCAAGAGACCCAGTACTTC.

This clonotype was found a few times. The J gene is TRBJ2-3, the V gene TRBV12-3 or TRBV12-4; D possibly corresponds to TRBD1 (8 bases). Trimming took off 6 bases at V and 4 bases at J, with 20 bases between the two ends. This CDR3 has 16 residues. The CDR3 nucleotides are TGTGCCAGCAGCATCTTGGACAGGGAGGGCGCAGATACGCAGTATTTT. It yields the protein CASSILDREGADTQYF.

This chain uses TRBV28 with TRBJ1-2; 7 bases align to TRBD1. The CDR3 consists of 13 residues. Per the germline V gene, CDR1 is MDHEN and CDR2 is SYDVKM. Trimming removed 8 bases from V and 5 bases from J; junction bases left unmatched: 8. CDR3 amino acids: CASHSGTAYGYTF. The DNA for the CDR3 is TGTGCCAGCCATAGTGGGACAGCTTATGGCTACACCTTC.

The rearrangement joins TRBV20-1 to TRBJ2-1; D gene uncertain. The V gene lost 3 bases and the J gene lost 10 bases, with 16 bases spanning the gap. The V gene's germline CDR1 is DFQATT and CDR2 SNEGSKA (reference sequence). This CDR3 is 13 amino acids long. The CDR3 spells CSARGYYPTEQFF. The CDR3 region has the DNA TGCAGTGCTAGGGGCTACTACCCAACCGAGCAGTTCTTC.

This clonotype was found a few times. This chain uses TRBV29-1 with TRBJ2-7, with D perhaps TRBD2 (6 bases). The CDR3 has 14 amino acids. The V end lost 8 bases, the J end lost 2 bases, and 19 bases lay between the germline ends. Per germline, CDR1 SQVTM and CDR2 ANQGSEA. CDR3 region: CSILGGGNPYEQYF. The DNA for the CDR3 is TGCAGCATTCTGGGTGGCGGGAACCCCTACGAGCAGTACTTC.

This clonotype was detected many times. The germline gene is not matched at one end of the junction; a read error may be the cause. The chain couples TRBV5-1 to TRBJ2-1; TRBD2 aligns across 8 bases. The CDR3 is 13 amino acids. Germline loops: CDR1 SGHRS, CDR2 YFSETQ. DNA of the CDR3: TGTGCCAGCAGCTTAGCGGGGTTCAATGAGCAGTTCTTC. This translates into CASSLAGFNEQFF.

The rearrangement links TRBV20-1 to TRBJ1-5; D possibly corresponds to TRBD1 (6 bases). The V and J ends lost 6 bases and 2 bases respectively, with 17 bases between them. The length of the CDR3 is 15 residues. The germline gives CDR1 DFQATT, CDR2 SNEGSKA (reference sequence). In DNA, the CDR3 is TGCAGTGCCCGGGGGGCGATTTGGGGCAATCAGCCCCAGCATTTT. Translated: CSARGAIWGNQPQHF.

The genes are TRBV7-2 and TRBJ2-5; 11 nucleotides align to TRBD2. The CDR3 consists of 15 residues. Looked up from germline, CDR1 is SGHTA and CDR2 is FQGNSA. With 4 bases clipped from V and 5 bases from J, the junction kept 6 bases outside the gene matches. CDR3 region: CASSSISGGAETQYF. CDR3 coding DNA: TGTGCCAGCAGCTCCATTAGCGGGGGGGCGGAGACCCAGTACTTC.

The V gene is TRBV5-1, the J gene TRBJ2-3, with D unresolved. Between the trimmed V and J ends, which lost 0 bases and 2 bases, there was a span of 10 bases. Germline V gene sequence: CDR1 SGHRS, CDR2 YFSETQ. The length of the CDR3 is 15 residues. The CDR3, as DNA: TGCGCCAGCAGCTTGGTCCCCACGGTCACAGATACGCAGTATTTT. It is translated as CASSLVPTVTDTQYF. Supplemented by reference TRBV5-1 and TRBJ2-3, the full variable domain reads KAGVTQTPRYLIKTRGQQVTLSCSPISGHRSVSWYQQTPGQGLQFLFEYFSETQRNKGNFPGRFSGRQFSNSRSEMNVSTLELGDSALYLCASSLVPTVTDTQYFGPGTRLTVL.

Worth noting for this clonotype: A junction end diverges from the germline sequence, so it may reflect a read error. The CDR3 DNA reads TGTGCCGGCAGCTTGGAGGGGGGTAACTATGGCTACACCTTC. This sequence encodes CAGSLEGGNYGYTF. The chain recombines TRBV7-2 with TRBJ1-2; TRBD1 might be the D (6 bases). Per the germline V gene, CDR1 is SGHTA and CDR2 is FQGNSA. This CDR3 contains 14 residues. Variable domain in full (rest from reference TRBV7-2 and TRBJ1-2): GAGVSQSPSNKVTEKGKDVELRCDPISGHTALYWYRQSLGQGLEFLIYFQGNSAPDKSGLPSDRFSAERTGGSVSTLTIQRTQQEDSAVYLCAGSLEGGNYGYTFGSGTRLTVV.

This clonotype showed up just once. V and J are TRBV7-9 and TRBJ2-1; D is perhaps TRBD2 (6 bases). V was clipped by 4 bases and J by 2 bases, with 12 bases between them. Germline V gene lookup returns CDR1 SEHNR and CDR2 FQNEAQ (reference sequence). The CDR3 spans 15 residues. Written as DNA, the CDR3 is TGTGCCAGCAGCTCTCGGGAGATCCCCTACAATGAGCAGTTCTTC. Translation gives CASSSREIPYNEQFF.

The table lists this clonotype with a few counts. The J gene is TRBJ2-1, the V gene TRBV4-1; possible D gene TRBD1, 5 bases. The CDR3 runs 15 residues. The V gene lost 0 bases and the J gene lost 8 bases, with 14 bases spanning the gap. The germline gives CDR1 MGHRA, CDR2 YSYEKL. CDR3 amino acids: CASSQDTGQIYEQFF. The CDR3 DNA is TGCGCCAGCAGCCAAGATACAGGACAAATCTATGAGCAGTTCTTC.

This clonotype was seen ten or more times. CDR3 DNA: TGCAGCGTTTACCAAGAGACCCAGTACTTC. Encoded protein: CSVYQETQYF. The chain has TRBV29-1 and TRBJ2-5; no clear D gene. The CDR3 extends over 10 amino acids. Trimming shortened V by 5 bases and J by 0 bases, and 1 base separated the two germline ends. Germline CDR1 SQVTM, CDR2 ANQGSEA.